The 12 T cell receptor beta chains below come from one sample, sequenced in a study of T-cell reconstitution after alpha-beta-depleted transplantation in children. Preparation of the TCRbeta library used unique molecular identifiers. A single record per CDR3 protein comes from TCRdb applying MiXCR to the PCR reads. The sample has about 980,000 distinct CDR3 sequences, roughly 31% seen once; the top ten hold roughly 28%. Sequencing was performed on PBMCs, mostly from graft donor cells, taken 360 days after TCRalphabeta/CD19-depleted stem cell transplant. These receptor sequences come from a boy in the first two years of life who had a stem cell transplant for SCID, so the T cells may come from the graft donor.

This clonotype occurred a few times. The CDR3 DNA reads as TGTGCCAGCAGCTGGGGGGACAGCCCTTCTTACGAGCAGTACTTC. It codes for CASSWGDSPSYEQYF. The chain has TRBV5-5 and TRBJ2-7; a weak D match, TRBD1 (7 bases). The CDR3 consists of 15 residues. V was trimmed by 3 bases and J by 4 bases, leaving 17 bases between them. The germline CDR1 and CDR2 sequences are SGHKS and YYEKEE (reference sequence).

The V call is TRBV3-1, the J call TRBJ2-7; no firm D call. CDR1 is LGHDT, CDR2 YNNKEL, per germline (reference sequence). The CDR3 has 14 residues. The ends were cut back, 1 base at V and 5 bases at J, with 12 bases in the middle. The CDR3 region has the DNA TGTGCCAGCAGCCAAGGGCCCCTCCTACACGAGCAGTACTTC. Translated, it gives CASSQGPLLHEQYF.

The chain recombines TRBV15 with TRBJ1-1; D ambiguous. The length of the CDR3 is 13 residues. Per germline, CDR1 LNHNV and CDR2 YYDKDF (reference sequence). V gave up 6 bases and J gave up 4 bases, with 12 bases separating them. The chain's CDR3 is CATSLRDATEAFF. In nucleotides, the CDR3 is TGTGCCACCAGTTTGAGGGATGCCACTGAAGCTTTCTTT.

CDR3: CASSLGDGTSGGSSDEQYF. As DNA, the CDR3 is TGCGCCAGCAGCCTAGGAGACGGGACTAGCGGGGGTAGTAGCGACGAGCAGTACTTC. The chain employs TRBV4-1 and TRBJ2-7, with 14 nucleotides matching TRBD2. V dropped 4 bases and J dropped 5; count of bases not matched to a gene: 16. Germline loops: CDR1 MGHRA, CDR2 YSYEKL. This CDR3 is built from 19 residues.

This clonotype was detected only a few times. V and J are TRBV29-1 and TRBJ2-3; no clear D. V lost 2 bases and J 0 bases, leaving 15 bases between the germline ends. This CDR3 has 16 amino acids. Germline V gene lookup returns CDR1 SQVTM and CDR2 ANQGSEA. CDR3 protein: CSVELSSMASTDTQYF. As DNA, the CDR3 is TGCAGCGTTGAACTCTCTTCCATGGCTAGCACAGATACGCAGTATTTT.

The rearrangement joins TRBV20-1 to TRBJ2-7; perhaps TRBD2 as D (6 bases). V was clipped by 4 bases and J by 7 bases, with 20 bases between them. The length of the CDR3 is 14 residues. Germline V gene lookup returns CDR1 DFQATT and CDR2 SNEGSKA (reference sequence). CDR3 DNA: TGCAGTGCTACCGTAGCGGAGCCGCTTCGGGAGCAGTACTTC. Protein product: CSATVAEPLREQYF.

This clonotype was seen only a few times. This chain connects TRBV3-1 to TRBJ2-1, with 14 bases that match TRBD2. CDR1 is LGHDT, CDR2 YNNKEL, per germline (reference sequence). This CDR3 region has 20 residues. With 5 bases clipped from V and 0 bases from J, the junction kept 12 bases outside the gene matches. The chain's CDR3 is CASSAPTSGGAPSSYNEQFF. The CDR3 nucleotides read TGTGCCAGCAGCGCCCCGACTAGCGGGGGGGCCCCTAGCTCCTACAATGAGCAGTTCTTC.

J is TRBJ2-3 and V is TRBV12-3 or TRBV12-4, with 11 bases that match TRBD2. This CDR3 comprises 16 residues. Unmatched junction bases numbered 13, after V lost 8 bases and J lost 6 bases. The CDR3 sequence: CASSVLIAGGPDTQYF. CDR3 nucleotides: TGTGCCAGCTCTGTTTTAATAGCGGGGGGGCCGGATACGCAGTATTTT.

The rearrangement links TRBV20-1 to TRBJ2-7; 10 bases line up with TRBD1. This CDR3 comprises 16 residues. The V and J ends lost 4 bases and 2 bases, in that order; junction bases with no gene match: 11. The germline V gene encodes CDR1 DFQATT and CDR2 SNEGSKA (reference sequence). The chain's CDR3 is CSANPGGGQGAYEQYF. The CDR3 region has the DNA TGCAGTGCTAACCCCGGGGGCGGACAGGGGGCCTACGAGCAGTACTTC.

The sample holds a few counts of this clonotype. The chain couples TRBV4-2 to TRBJ2-2; D unresolved. The V end lost 0 bases, the J end lost 7 bases, and 6 bases lay between the germline ends. The germline gives CDR1 LGHNA, CDR2 YNFKEQ. This CDR3 is 13 amino acids long. The CDR3 sequence: CASSQELNGELFF. Here the CDR3 DNA reads TGTGCCAGCAGCCAAGAGTTGAACGGGGAGCTGTTTTTT.

This clonotype was picked up a small number of times. V gene TRBV20-1 combines with J gene TRBJ2-7; 7 bases agree with TRBD1. Trimming cost V 5 bases and J 4 bases; bases outside gene matches: 17. The CDR3 consists of 16 residues. Germline values: CDR1 DFQATT, CDR2 SNEGSKA (reference sequence). The CDR3 here is CSAAGYRGTVGYEQYF. The CDR3 nucleotides are TGCAGTGCTGCCGGGTATAGGGGGACAGTCGGGTACGAGCAGTACTTC.

This chain joins TRBV28 and TRBJ2-1; unclear D gene. CDR3 length: 11 residues. V was cut by 10 bases and J by 4 bases, with 8 bases left in between. The germline gives CDR1 MDHEN, CDR2 SYDVKM. CDR3 region: CAIFSYNEQFF. The CDR3 bases are TGTGCCATCTTCTCTTACAATGAGCAGTTCTTC.